The 8 T cell receptor beta chains in this list originate from one sample, sequenced in a study of monozygotic twins with inflammatory bowel disease. TCRdb reprocessed the 5' RACE reads, keeping one entry per CDR3 protein, no DNA. Found here are 300,000 to 400,000 distinct CDR3 sequences; the top ten clones hold approximately 2%. The sequenced material came from blood. These receptors were obtained from a human donor with ulcerative colitis or Crohn's disease, or a healthy co-twin of an affected twin (not recorded which).

V usage is TRBV7-8 and J usage is TRBJ1-2. CDR3 length: 12 amino acids. CDR1 and CDR2 from the germline V gene are SGHVS and FQNEAQ. The CDR3 spells CASSPAGSGYTF. Together with reference TRBV7-8 and TRBJ1-2, the CDR3 gives the full variable domain: GAGVSQSPRYKVAKRGQDVALRCDPISGHVSLFWYQQALGQGPEFLTYFQNEAQLDKSGLPSDRFFAERPEGSVSTLKIQRTQQEDSAVYLCASSPAGSGYTFGSGTRLTVV.

The chain carries TRBV12-3 or TRBV12-4 and TRBJ1-1; with no DNA, the TCRdb D assignment of TRBD1 cannot be verified. The CDR3 covers 13 residues. The CDR3: CASSPDGGTEAFF.

The chain combines TRBV29-1 with TRBJ1-4; TCRdb's D call, TRBD1, is unchecked because there is no DNA. The CDR3 runs 13 residues. Germline-derived CDR1 and CDR2 are SQVTM and ANQGSEA. CDR3 region: CSFRGEGNEKLFF.

This chain's CDR3 is CASSQWGQETQYF. The rearrangement uses TRBV14 and TRBJ2-5; the D gene TCRdb calls, TRBD1, cannot be checked with no DNA. The CDR3 runs to 13 residues. In germline, CDR1 is SGHDN, CDR2 FVKESK.

The genes are TRBV10-3 and TRBJ2-6; absent DNA, TCRdb's TRBD2 call cannot be checked. Looked up from germline, CDR1 is ENHRY and CDR2 is SYGVKD. This CDR3 contains 15 residues. CDR3 sequence reads: CATTDGETGANVLTF.

The chain links TRBV6-5 to TRBJ2-7. The CDR3 covers 15 residues. Germline CDR1 MNHEY, CDR2 SVGAGI. The CDR3 loop reads CASSYFGLGVYEQYF.

The chain carries TRBV9 and TRBJ1-1; TCRdb picks TRBD1, but there is no DNA to check that call. Germline CDR1 SGDLS, CDR2 YYNGEE. The CDR3 is made up of 13 amino acids. CDR3 protein: CASSVALGGKAFF.

The chain employs TRBV5-5 and TRBJ1-4. CDR3 length: 15 amino acids. CDR1 and CDR2 (germline): SGHKS, YYEKEE (reference sequence). This CDR3 is CASTPDGSNNEKLFF. Variable domain in full (rest from reference TRBV5-5 and TRBJ1-4): DAGVTQSPTHLIKTRGQQVTLRCSPISGHKSVSWYQQVLGQGPQFIFQYYEKEERGRGNFPDRFSARQFPNYSSELNVNALLLGDSALYLCASTPDGSNNEKLFFGSGTQLSVL.